The 11 T cell receptor beta chains below all came from one sample that was sequenced in a study of cytomegalovirus exposure and HLA in healthy donors. PCR amplification relied on 60 Vbeta primers (plus 13 Jbeta primers). The table came from immunoSEQ multiplex PCR; TCRdb's copy has only in-frame clones and leaves some out. The sample carries about 140,000 clones, around 77% recorded once. Sequenced input: PBMCs. All receptors come from a young man in good health.

In the case of this clone: Other DNA variants within this sample encode the same CDR3. J is TRBJ2-3 and V is TRBV14, with a possible D match to TRBD2 (6 bases). CDR3 length equals 13 residues. V was pared by 1 base and J by 4 bases, with 6 bases between. Germline CDR1 is SGHDN and CDR2 is FVKESK. CDR3 sequence reads: CASSQAGADTQYF. The CDR3 bases are TGTGCCAGCAGCCAAGCGGGGGCAGATACGCAGTATTTT.

The chain uses TRBV19 and TRBJ1-1; no reliable D call. The CDR3 totals 13 residues. Germline V gene lookup returns CDR1 LNHDA and CDR2 SQIVND (reference sequence). The V end lost 5 bases, the J end lost 3 bases, and 10 bases lay between the germline ends. The CDR3 DNA sequence: TGTGCCAGTAGTCGGGAGGAGGACACTGAAGCTTTCTTT. Protein sequence: CASSREEDTEAFF.

V is TRBV13 and J is TRBJ1-5, with unresolved D. This CDR3 has 14 residues. Trimming took 3 bases from V and 2 from J, leaving 8 bases between them. Germline lookup yields CDR1 PRHDT and CDR2 FYEKMQ (reference sequence). This CDR3 is CASSLAQGNQPQHF. The CDR3 DNA sequence: TGTGCCAGCAGCTTGGCGCAGGGCAATCAGCCCCAGCATTTT.

The chain is built from TRBV18 and TRBJ2-5, with D perhaps TRBD1 (5 bases). Germline V gene data show CDR1 as KGHSH and CDR2 as LQKENI. The CDR3 loop spans 14 amino acids. The V gene lost 3 bases and the J gene lost 2 bases, with 10 bases spanning the gap. Here the CDR3 DNA reads TGTGCCAGCTCACCTCAGGCAGGGCAAGAGACCCAGTACTTC. Encoded protein: CASSPQAGQETQYF.

Of note for this clone: Other DNA sequences in the sample encode the same CDR3. As DNA, the CDR3 is TGTGCCAGCAGCCGCTATGGCTACACCTTC. This codes for CASSRYGYTF. J is TRBJ1-2 and V is TRBV28; D call uncertain. The germline CDR1 and CDR2 sequences are MDHEN and SYDVKM. V lost 6 bases, J lost 4 bases, and 3 bases lay in between. The CDR3 consists of 10 residues.

The rearrangement joins TRBV4-1 to TRBJ2-7; 11 nucleotides match TRBD2. CDR1 is MGHRA and CDR2 is YSYEKL in the germline V gene. CDR3 length: 17 amino acids. V trimming: 1 base; J trimming: 2 bases; junction bases outside the gene matches: 7. The CDR3 loop reads CASSQGWGLAEAYEQYF. The CDR3 DNA reads TGCGCCAGCAGCCAAGGTTGGGGACTAGCGGAGGCCTACGAGCAGTACTTC.

The chain links TRBV15 to TRBJ2-2, with D possibly being TRBD2 (5 bases). Germline loops: CDR1 LNHNV, CDR2 YYDKDF (reference sequence). The CDR3 has 16 amino acids. V dropped 4 bases and J dropped 2 bases, with 14 bases sitting between them. The CDR3 sequence: CATSNLFRGNTGELFF. The CDR3, as DNA: TGTGCCACCAGCAACCTCTTTCGGGGAAACACCGGGGAGCTGTTTTTT.

The chain carries TRBV28 and TRBJ1-4, with D unresolved. The germline CDR1 and CDR2 sequences are MDHEN and SYDVKM. The CDR3 is 15 residues long. V lost 6 bases to trimming and J lost 3 bases, with 14 bases between them. This chain's CDR3 is CASRTPRGSNEKLFF. The CDR3 coding sequence is TGTGCCAGCAGGACCCCGCGAGGGTCTAATGAAAAACTGTTTTTT.

The rearrangement links TRBV28 to TRBJ1-1, with D tentatively TRBD1 (6 bases). The CDR3 has 18 residues. Germline V gene lookup returns CDR1 MDHEN and CDR2 SYDVKM. V shed 7 bases and J shed 0 bases, with 24 bases lying between them. The CDR3 loop reads CASTSIPGAGVLNTEAFF. In DNA, the CDR3 is TGTGCCAGCACTTCAATTCCCGGGGCAGGGGTCCTGAACACTGAAGCTTTCTTT.

This clone was picked up a small number of times. This chain joins TRBV6-5 and TRBJ2-7; possible D gene TRBD2, 6 bases. Per germline, CDR1 MNHEY and CDR2 SVGAGI. The CDR3 consists of 16 residues. V was cut by 0 bases and J by 1 base, with 13 bases left in between. CDR3 protein: CASSYSAGRLSYEQYF. CDR3 nucleotide sequence: TGTGCCAGCAGTTACTCCGCGGGACGGCTTTCCTACGAGCAGTACTTC.

V is TRBV2 and J is TRBJ2-2; no clear D gene. In germline, CDR1 is SNHLY, CDR2 FYNNEI. The V and J ends lost 3 bases and 0 bases respectively, with 8 bases between them. The CDR3 is made up of 15 amino acids. The CDR3 DNA reads as TGTGCCAGCAGTGAGCTAGTACCGAACACCGGGGAGCTGTTTTTT. This sequence encodes CASSELVPNTGELFF.